A selection of T cell receptor beta chains follows, all from one sample in a study of blood T cell repertoires in COVID-19. Measured with immunoSEQ multiplex PCR; TCRdb has only the in-frame clones, and not every one. The data show over 100,000 clones, 75% to 90% seen once. The material sequenced was peripheral blood. These TCRs come from a man between 60 and 75 years old with COVID-19, enrolled during active disease. CDR3s include the opening cysteine and the closing phenylalanine or tryptophan. The order of the fields is clone size, V gene, CDR3 protein. Clone size appears in some rows only: once, few, many, or a class for an expanded clone.

>.|TRBV6-6
CASSYHGLGGSDEQFF
>.|TRBV6-5
CASSYSKQVYNSPLHF
>.|TRBV2
CASSAILGGDSYGYTF
>.|TRBV10-3
CAISESRDRVNEQYF
>.|TRBV15
CATSTRQGLTYEQYF
>.|TRBV5-6
CASRARAASEQYF
>.|TRBV5-1
CARNGTGDYEQYF
>once|TRBV27
CASSAYSISYEQYF
>.|TRBV6-5
CASSYRFGQGTDTQYF
>.|TRBV30
CAWSALFSSGNTIYF
>.|TRBV5-1
CASSLTGQRNEKLFF
>.|TRBV7-3
CASSEVGDRGRNEQFF
>.|TRBV9
CASSVLGDREKLFF
>.|TRBV6-5
CASRRGLAISDTQYF
>.|TRBV12-3/TRBV12-4
CASSAQGVTEAFF
>.|TRBV6-5
CASRKQGIDDGYTF
>.|TRBV3-1/TRBV3-2
CASSLTLAGPYEQYF
>.|TRBV25-1
CASTLPGTDEAFF
>.|TRBV2
CASSASAGGTDTQYF
>.|TRBV6-4
CASSVLPGVVQSYTF
>.|TRBV9
CASSVRGRENTEAFF
>.|TRBV28
CASRTTGTQFYEQYF
>.|TRBV7-9
CASSLGAYGYTF
>.|TRBV12-3/TRBV12-4
CASSPRLGYEQYF